The next 16 T cell receptor beta chains were all read from a single sample in a study of blood T cell repertoires in COVID-19. Produced via immunoSEQ multiplex PCR; TCRdb's table is partial and in-frame only. Here the sample spans hundreds of thousands of clones, about 88% being singletons. What was sequenced was PBMCs or T cells enriched from blood (not recorded which). These receptors were collected from a woman aged 25 to 45 who had recovered from COVID-19.

This rearrangement joins TRBV29-1 to TRBJ1-5, with D possibly being TRBD1 (5 bases). This CDR3 region has 14 residues. CDR1 is SQVTM, CDR2 ANQGSEA, per germline. Trimming took 0 bases from V and 10 from J, leaving 16 bases between them. In DNA, the CDR3 is TGCAGCGTTGAAGATCGTGGGGGGTTTTCCCCCCAGCATTTT. It translates to CSVEDRGGFSPQHF.

The rearrangement links TRBV5-1 to TRBJ2-7; tentative D call: TRBD2 (5 bases). CDR3 length: 15 residues. V lost 5 bases and J lost 5, with 20 bases in between. Germline CDR1 SGHRS, CDR2 YFSETQ. This CDR3 is CASRVDYEFLDEQYF. The DNA of the CDR3 is TGCGCCAGCAGGGTCGACTATGAATTTTTGGACGAGCAGTACTTC.

The chain uses TRBV19 and TRBJ2-2; 10 bases align to TRBD1. Germline assignment: CDR1 LNHDA and CDR2 SQIVND (reference sequence). The ends lost 10 bases at V and 5 bases at J; junction bases unmatched: 4. The CDR3 extends over 13 amino acids. The CDR3 sequence is CATRGQGTGELFF. CDR3 DNA sequence: TGTGCCACCAGGGGACAGGGGACCGGGGAGCTGTTTTTT.

This clone was observed once. The chain uses TRBV5-1 and TRBJ2-1, with 11 bases lining up with TRBD2. Germline V gene data show CDR1 as SGHRS and CDR2 as YFSETQ. V lost 0 bases, J lost 2 bases, and 1 base stayed unmatched. The CDR3 runs 16 residues. As DNA, the CDR3 is TGCGCCAGCAGCTTGGATAGCGGGGGGGCCTACAATGAGCAGTTCTTC. It specifies CASSLDSGGAYNEQFF.

This clone was picked up one time. The CDR3 region is CASSFVGGVSREQYF. The CDR3 DNA reads as TGTGCCAGCAGTTTTGTAGGGGGCGTCTCTAGAGAGCAGTACTTC. The chain has TRBV28 and TRBJ2-7, with 7 bases lining up with TRBD1. With V trimmed by 3 bases and J by 7 bases, 12 bases remained unmatched. CDR3 length equals 15 residues. The germline CDR1 and CDR2 sequences are MDHEN and SYDVKM.

The rearrangement joins TRBV28 to TRBJ2-2, with a possible D match to TRBD2 (6 bases). Germline V CDR1 and CDR2: MDHEN, SYDVKM. The length of the CDR3 is 16 residues. V was cut by 1 base and J by 5 bases, with 14 bases left in between. The CDR3, as DNA: TGTGCCAGCAGTTTATTCGGCCAGGGACTGACCGGGGAGCTGTTTTTT. Translating gives CASSLFGQGLTGELFF. The full variable domain, with the rest looked up from reference TRBV28 and TRBJ2-2, is DVKVTQSSRYLVKRTGEKVFLECVQDMDHENMFWYRQDPGLGLRLIYFSYDVKMKEKGDIPEGYSVSREKKERFSLILESASTNQTSMYLCASSLFGQGLTGELFFGEGSRLTVL.

DNA of the CDR3: TGTGCCAGCAGCCAGGGGTTCCTCTCGGGGAACACTGAAGCTTTCTTT. Translating gives CASSQGFLSGNTEAFF. This chain connects TRBV5-4 to TRBJ1-1, with D possibly matching TRBD1 (6 bases). CDR1 and CDR2 from the germline V gene are SGHNT and YYREEE (reference sequence). The CDR3 length is 16 residues. Trimming took off 4 bases at V and 1 base at J, with 17 bases between the two ends.

The chain has TRBV24-1 and TRBJ2-3, with TRBD1 as a possible D gene (6 bases). This CDR3 contains 17 residues. The V end lost 3 bases, the J end lost 3 bases, and 18 bases lay between the germline ends. Germline V gene sequence: CDR1 KGHDR, CDR2 SFDVKD. The CDR3 coding sequence is TGTGCCACCAGTGATGACTTGCAGGGGCCCGTTACAGATACGCAGTATTTT. This codes for CATSDDLQGPVTDTQYF.

V gene TRBV2 combines with J gene TRBJ1-4, with 7 bases identical to TRBD1. After removal of 6 bases from V and 4 bases from J, the junction contained 8 bases not matched to a gene. Germline loops: CDR1 SNHLY, CDR2 FYNNEI. This CDR3 has 15 amino acids. DNA for the CDR3: TGTGCCAGCAGCCCCGGGACAGCACATAATGAAAAACTGTTTTTT. Its translation: CASSPGTAHNEKLFF.

This sequence joins TRBV6-2 or TRBV6-3 and TRBJ2-5, with TRBD2 matching 10 bases. The junction had 5 bases not matched to a gene; V was cut back by 0 bases and J by 7 bases. Germline CDR1 reads MNHEY; CDR2 reads SVGEGT. This CDR3 is 15 amino acids long. The chain's CDR3 is CASSYSLAGVWTQYF. CDR3 in DNA: TGTGCCAGCAGTTACTCGCTAGCGGGGGTATGGACCCAGTACTTC.

This clone was detected only once. The chain recombines TRBV2 with TRBJ1-1; 7 nucleotides line up with TRBD1. CDR1 SNHLY and CDR2 FYNNEI come from the germline V gene. There are 14 residues in the CDR3. J was trimmed by 3 bases and V by 7 bases; bases with no gene match: 8. Here the CDR3 reads CASKLGGRDTEAFF. The CDR3 DNA reads TGTGCCAGCAAGCTAGGGGGCAGGGACACTGAAGCTTTCTTT.

The chain couples TRBV28 to TRBJ2-7; TRBD2 might be the D (6 bases). The V gene lost 6 bases and the J gene lost 1 base, with 16 bases spanning the gap. The germline gives CDR1 MDHEN, CDR2 SYDVKM. CDR3 length: 15 residues. The CDR3 sequence: CASSSPGLASYEQYF. In DNA form, the CDR3 reads TGTGCCAGCAGCTCGCCGGGGCTAGCGTCCTACGAGCAGTACTTC.

J is TRBJ1-5 and V is TRBV28; D is ambiguous. This CDR3 is built from 14 residues. The germline V gene has CDR1 MDHEN and CDR2 SYDVKM. V was trimmed by 5 bases and J by 7 bases, leaving 15 bases between them. CDR3 residues: CASSPQATGQPQHF. CDR3 nucleotides: TGTGCCAGCAGTCCCCAAGCAACGGGGCAGCCCCAGCATTTT.

The J gene is TRBJ2-6, the V gene TRBV10-3; D perhaps matches TRBD1 (6 bases). V was pared by 2 bases and J by 0 bases, with 14 bases between. CDR3 size: 18 residues. Germline CDR1 reads ENHRY; CDR2 reads SYGVKD. CDR3 sequence: CAISEEGQRHSGANVLTF. The CDR3 region has the DNA TGTGCCATCAGTGAGGAGGGACAACGCCACTCTGGGGCCAACGTCCTGACTTTC.

This rearrangement joins TRBV7-2 to TRBJ2-3, with 9 positions matching TRBD2. The CDR3 has 15 residues. Germline V lookup: CDR1 SGHTA, CDR2 FQGNSA. V shed 5 bases and J 3 bases; nucleotides not matched to a gene: 6. The CDR3 is CASSLERGATDTQYF. For the CDR3, the DNA is TGTGCCAGCAGCCTAGAGCGGGGGGCGACAGATACGCAGTATTTT. The full variable domain, its missing parts supplied by reference TRBV7-2 and TRBJ2-3, is GAGVSQSPSNKVTEKGKDVELRCDPISGHTALYWYRQSLGQGLEFLIYFQGNSAPDKSGLPSDRFSAERTGGSVSTLTIQRTQQEDSAVYLCASSLERGATDTQYFGPGTRLTVL.

The genes are TRBV7-9 and TRBJ1-6; 9 bases line up with TRBD1. The V gene end was trimmed by 5 bases and the J gene end by 9 bases; junction bases not matched to a gene: 8. This CDR3 spans 15 amino acids. CDR1 and CDR2 from the germline V gene are SEHNR and FQNEAQ (reference sequence). DNA of the CDR3: TGTGCCAGCAGCGTGACAGGGGGAAGTAGTTCACCCCTCCACTTT. Its translation: CASSVTGGSSSPLHF.